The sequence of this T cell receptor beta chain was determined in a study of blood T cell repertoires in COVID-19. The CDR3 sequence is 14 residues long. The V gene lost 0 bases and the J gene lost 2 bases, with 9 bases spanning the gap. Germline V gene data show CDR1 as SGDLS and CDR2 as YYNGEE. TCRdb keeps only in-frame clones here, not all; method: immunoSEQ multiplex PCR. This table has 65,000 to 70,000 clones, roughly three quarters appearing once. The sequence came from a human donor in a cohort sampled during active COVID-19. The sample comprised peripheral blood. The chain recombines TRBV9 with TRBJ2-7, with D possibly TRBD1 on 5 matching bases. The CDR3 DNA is TGTGCCAGCAGCGTAGGGGGCGACACCTACGAGCAGTACTTC. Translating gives CASSVGGDTYEQYF. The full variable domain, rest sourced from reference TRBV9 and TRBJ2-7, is DSGVTQTPKHLITATGQRVTLRCSPRSGDLSVYWYQQSLDQGLQFLIQYYNGEERAKGNILERFSAQQFPDLHSELNLSSLELGDSALYFCASSVGGDTYEQYFGPGTRLTVT.